The 26 T cell receptor beta chains in this list originate from one sample, sequenced in a study of T cells in Graves' hyperthyroidism and ophthalmopathy. The TCR beta CDR3 regions underwent amplification using RNA transcripts as the source. In the first-round RT-PCR of the TCR CDR3, the HTBI primer set was used. TCRdb ran MiXCR on the multiplex PCR reads and lists one entry per CDR3 protein. The repertoire has roughly 750,000 distinct CDR3 sequences, over 15% of them found once; the top ten carry under 9.5%. The sequencing input was blood. The receptors were sampled from a man between 18 and 35 years old with Graves' hyperthyroidism.

This clonotype was detected many times. The chain combines TRBV28 with TRBJ2-7; D is possibly TRBD1 (6 bases). The length of the CDR3 is 16 residues. With 2 bases removed from V and 1 base from J, the gap between germline ends came to 15 bases. Looked up from germline, CDR1 is MDHEN and CDR2 is SYDVKM. The DNA for the CDR3 is TGTGCCAGCAGTTTAGGAGGCAGGGGTCTTTCCTACGAGCAGTACTTC. Residues: CASSLGGRGLSYEQYF.

This clonotype was observed at least ten times. The rearrangement links TRBV7-9 to TRBJ2-5, with D tentatively TRBD1 or TRBD2 (5 bases each). This CDR3 contains 13 residues. Between the trimmed V and J ends, which lost 4 bases and 4 bases, there was a span of 10 bases. In germline, CDR1 is SEHNR, CDR2 FQNEAQ (reference sequence). Written as DNA, the CDR3 is TGTGCCAGCAGCTACCGGGACCGAGAGACCCAGTACTTC. It translates to CASSYRDRETQYF.

This clonotype was seen a few times. The chain couples TRBV7-2 to TRBJ1-2; weak D call: TRBD1 (6 bases). Germline lookup yields CDR1 SGHTA and CDR2 FQGNSA. Trimming took off 5 bases at V and 5 bases at J, with 21 bases between the two ends. The CDR3 runs to 16 residues. The CDR3 DNA follows: TGTGCCAGCAGCGTTAGGTTTGGGGGGCGCTGGTATGGCTACACCTTC. Amino acid sequence: CASSVRFGGRWYGYTF.

There are many counts of this clonotype. This chain links TRBV2 with TRBJ2-2; D perhaps matches TRBD1 (5 bases). The CDR3 totals 13 residues. V was pared by 7 bases and J by 6 bases, with 12 bases between. The germline V gene encodes CDR1 SNHLY and CDR2 FYNNEI. CDR3 residues: CASMGQVAGELFF. DNA for the CDR3: TGTGCCAGCATGGGGCAGGTAGCCGGGGAGCTGTTTTTT.

This clonotype was observed many times. The genes are TRBV12-3 or TRBV12-4 and TRBJ2-3; D may be TRBD2 (5 bases). Between the trimmed V and J ends, which lost 6 bases and 3 bases, there was a span of 22 bases. The CDR3 contains 17 residues. The CDR3 spells CASSPPRGISWTDTQYF. The DNA for the CDR3 is TGTGCCAGCAGCCCTCCGCGAGGGATCTCTTGGACAGATACGCAGTATTTT.

This clonotype was counted only a few times. The chain employs TRBV30 and TRBJ2-2; D possibly corresponds to TRBD1 (6 bases). The CDR3 length is 13 residues. V was cut by 0 bases and J by 7 bases, with 9 bases left in between. Per the germline V gene, CDR1 is GTSNPN and CDR2 is SVGIG (reference sequence). The CDR3 loop is CAWSVHRVGELFF. For the CDR3, the DNA is TGTGCCTGGAGTGTGCACAGGGTCGGGGAGCTGTTTTTT.

This clonotype was counted between two and nine times. The V and J genes are TRBV30 and TRBJ2-3, with 8 bases fitting TRBD2. The trim removed 0 bases at V and 3 bases at J, leaving 11 bases unmatched. This CDR3 contains 17 residues. Germline CDR1 and CDR2: GTSNPN and SVGIG (reference sequence). CDR3 sequence: CAWSVQWSSGKTDTQYF. As DNA, the CDR3 is TGTGCCTGGAGTGTACAATGGAGTAGCGGGAAAACAGATACGCAGTATTTT. The whole variable domain, filled in from reference TRBV30 and TRBJ2-3, reads SQTIHQWPATLVQPVGSPLSLECTVEGTSNPNLYWYRQAAGRGLQLLFYSVGIGQISSEVPQNLSASRPQDRQFILSSKKLLLSDSGFYLCAWSVQWSSGKTDTQYFGPGTRLTVL.

This clonotype appeared many times. V usage is TRBV19 and J usage is TRBJ1-1; TRBD1 might be the D (6 bases). Per germline, CDR1 LNHDA and CDR2 SQIVND (reference sequence). The CDR3 is 15 amino acids. Trimming removed 5 bases at V and 5 bases at J, with 18 bases between. CDR3 sequence (DNA): TGTGCCAGTAGTCAGCTGGACAGCCTCGGGACTGAAGCTTTCTTT. Translated: CASSQLDSLGTEAFF.

In this sample, this clonotype turned up many times. The V gene is TRBV27, the J gene TRBJ2-7; TRBD1 aligns across 10 bases. Germline trimming cut 10 bases from V and 3 bases from J; bases unmatched to any gene: 6. The length of the CDR3 is 13 residues. Germline V gives CDR1 MNHEY, CDR2 SMNVEV (reference sequence). In DNA, the CDR3 is TGTGCCACCGGCCGGGACAGGGGCTACGAGCAGTACTTC. This codes for CATGRDRGYEQYF.

This clonotype came up many times. The J gene is TRBJ1-1, the V gene TRBV3-1; D remains ambiguous. This CDR3 contains 16 residues. Germline lookup yields CDR1 LGHDT and CDR2 YNNKEL (reference sequence). Trimming took off 7 bases at V and 0 bases at J, with 18 bases between the two ends. The CDR3 loop reads CASTPFPHTMNTEAFF. For the CDR3, the DNA is TGTGCCAGCACCCCATTCCCCCACACCATGAACACTGAAGCTTTCTTT.

This clonotype came up many times. This chain connects TRBV2 to TRBJ1-2; 8 nucleotides line up with TRBD1. Germline loops: CDR1 SNHLY, CDR2 FYNNEI. The CDR3 runs to 15 residues. Germline trimming cut 8 bases from V and 5 bases from J; bases unmatched to any gene: 13. The DNA for the CDR3 is TGTGCCAGCGTTACCCAGGGGGCGCTAGGTTATGGCTACACCTTC. Its translation is CASVTQGALGYGYTF.

This clonotype was observed many times. The V call is TRBV28, the J call TRBJ2-1; 9 bases fit TRBD2. Trimming took 7 bases from V and 4 from J; bases not matched to a gene: 8. CDR1 is MDHEN and CDR2 is SYDVKM in the germline V gene. The CDR3 covers 15 residues. CDR3 region: CASTPKTSGYNEQFF. DNA of the CDR3: TGTGCCAGCACCCCGAAGACTAGCGGATACAATGAGCAGTTCTTC.

This clonotype was seen repeatedly, ten times or more. This rearrangement joins TRBV5-1 to TRBJ2-1, with 8 nucleotides matching TRBD2. The V gene's germline CDR1 is SGHRS and CDR2 YFSETQ. Unmatched junction bases numbered 4, after V lost 0 bases and J lost 5 bases. The CDR3 totals 15 residues. The DNA of the CDR3 is TGCGCCAGCAGCTTGGGGCGGGGGGATGACAATGAGCAGTTCTTC. It encodes CASSLGRGDDNEQFF.

This clonotype was picked up a small number of times. V and J are TRBV10-3 and TRBJ2-3; 7 bases are a match to TRBD1. Germline CDR1 is ENHRY and CDR2 is SYGVKD. Trimming cost V 7 bases and J 0 bases; bases outside gene matches: 7. The CDR3 spans 15 residues. The CDR3 nucleotides are TGTGCCATCACCTCCGGGACAGATAGCACAGATACGCAGTATTTT. Amino acid sequence: CAITSGTDSTDTQYF.

There are many counts of this clonotype. The chain couples TRBV18 to TRBJ2-3; D is uncertain. CDR3 length: 14 residues. Per the germline V gene, CDR1 is KGHSH and CDR2 is LQKENI. V dropped 3 bases and J dropped 5 bases, with 12 bases sitting between them. Here the CDR3 reads CASSPLTMEDTQYF. The CDR3 nucleotides are TGTGCCAGCTCACCCCTAACCATGGAAGATACGCAGTATTTT.

This clonotype was seen ten or more times. V gene TRBV11-3 combines with J gene TRBJ2-2; 9 positions match TRBD1. CDR3 length equals 15 residues. Germline V gives CDR1 SGHNT, CDR2 YENEEA. With V trimmed by 4 bases and J by 7 bases, 7 bases remained unmatched. CDR3 in amino acids: CASSSWDRADGELFF. The CDR3 nucleotides are TGTGCCAGCAGCTCCTGGGACAGGGCTGACGGGGAGCTGTTTTTT.

The rearrangement links TRBV5-1 to TRBJ2-5, with D perhaps TRBD1 (7 bases). Trimming left V 1 base short and J 3 bases short, with 19 bases between. The CDR3 loop spans 17 amino acids. Germline lookup yields CDR1 SGHRS and CDR2 YFSETQ. CDR3 region: CASSLITGDWGEETQYF. In nucleotides, the CDR3 is TGCGCCAGCAGCTTGATCACAGGGGACTGGGGGGAAGAGACCCAGTACTTC.

In this sample, this clonotype turned up a few times. This may arise from a read error, as a much more abundant clone is one base away. The chain recombines TRBV28 with TRBJ2-1; the D is unclear. Per the germline V gene, CDR1 is MDHEN and CDR2 is SYDVKM. This CDR3 region has 12 residues. The V gene lost 2 bases and the J gene lost 6 bases, with 5 bases spanning the gap. The CDR3 loop is CASSLTVNEQFF. CDR3 sequence (DNA): TGTGCCAGCAGTTTAACGGTCAATGAGCAGTTCTTC.

In its sample, this clonotype was seen many times. The CDR3 protein is CASWGMGSEQYF. The CDR3 DNA reads as TGTGCCAGCTGGGGCATGGGTTCGGAGCAGTACTTC. The chain employs TRBV28 and TRBJ2-7, with D tentatively TRBD1 (5 bases). V was cut by 8 bases and J by 7 bases, with 15 bases left in between. Germline V lookup: CDR1 MDHEN, CDR2 SYDVKM. The CDR3 length is 12 residues.

The sample holds many counts of this clonotype. The chain couples TRBV24-1 to TRBJ2-2; unclear D gene. Deletions cut 3 bases from V and 9 bases from J, with 10 bases between. Germline V gene lookup returns CDR1 KGHDR and CDR2 SFDVKD. This CDR3 has 13 residues. The CDR3, as DNA: TGTGCCACCAGTGATCAACATCGTAGGGAGCTGTTTTTT. Amino acids: CATSDQHRRELFF.

V is TRBV28 and J is TRBJ2-3; 8 nucleotides agree with TRBD2. V was pared by 3 bases and J by 2 bases, with 4 bases of the junction left unmatched. This CDR3 contains 15 residues. Germline CDR1 is MDHEN and CDR2 is SYDVKM. The CDR3 DNA follows: TGTGCCAGCAGTTTGGCCGGGGGGGCCACAGATACGCAGTATTTT. Amino acid sequence: CASSLAGGATDTQYF.

This clonotype has just one count. The V call is TRBV12-3 or TRBV12-4, the J call TRBJ2-3; 7 bases map to TRBD1. The CDR3 runs to 15 residues. J gave up 3 bases and V 6 bases, and 9 bases lay outside the gene matches. The CDR3 spells CASSLQGTYTDTQYF. CDR3 coding DNA: TGTGCCAGCAGCCTACAGGGGACCTATACAGATACGCAGTATTTT.

There are many counts of this clonotype. This chain connects TRBV27 to TRBJ2-3, with 10 bases aligning to TRBD2. This CDR3 spans 18 amino acids. Germline CDR1 is MNHEY and CDR2 is SMNVEV (reference sequence). Trimming cost V 2 bases and J 3 bases; bases outside gene matches: 11. This chain's CDR3 is CASSLRASGSRATDTQYF. The DNA for the CDR3 is TGTGCCAGCAGTTTAAGGGCTAGCGGGAGTCGAGCGACAGATACGCAGTATTTT.

The CDR3 loop is CASSAPNYNEQFF. The CDR3 coding sequence is TGTGCCAGCAGCGCCCCGAACTACAATGAGCAGTTCTTC. The V and J genes are TRBV9 and TRBJ2-1, with D unresolved. The CDR3 has 13 residues. Germline CDR1 SGDLS, CDR2 YYNGEE. V dropped 3 bases and J dropped 3 bases, with 7 bases sitting between them. Full variable domain (missing parts from reference TRBV9 and TRBJ2-1): DSGVTQTPKHLITATGQRVTLRCSPRSGDLSVYWYQQSLDQGLQFLIQYYNGEERAKGNILERFSAQQFPDLHSELNLSSLELGDSALYFCASSAPNYNEQFFGPGTRLTVL.

This rearrangement joins TRBV7-9 to TRBJ2-7; 8 bases agree with TRBD1. J gave up 1 base and V 4 bases, and 6 bases lay outside the gene matches. Germline V gene lookup returns CDR1 SEHNR and CDR2 FQNEAQ (reference sequence). The CDR3 totals 15 residues. The chain's CDR3 is CASSSPTGESYEQYF. In DNA form, the CDR3 reads TGTGCCAGCAGCTCGCCGACAGGGGAATCCTACGAGCAGTACTTC.

This clonotype was detected many times. The chain carries TRBV28 and TRBJ2-1, with D perhaps being TRBD1 or TRBD2 (5 bases each). This CDR3 region has 16 residues. CDR1 MDHEN and CDR2 SYDVKM come from the germline V gene. Trimming stripped 4 bases from V and 12 bases from J, with 25 bases between. CDR3 sequence: CASSWGAGTATAGQFF. The CDR3 nucleotides read TGTGCCAGCAGTTGGGGAGCCGGGACGGCCACCGCTGGGCAGTTCTTC. The full variable domain, rest sourced from reference TRBV28 and TRBJ2-1, is DVKVTQSSRYLVKRTGEKVFLECVQDMDHENMFWYRQDPGLGLRLIYFSYDVKMKEKGDIPEGYSVSREKKERFSLILESASTNQTSMYLCASSWGAGTATAGQFFGPGTRLTVL.